This record covers a single T cell receptor beta chain. The antigen remains undetermined. The treatment was: oral pan-JAK inhibitor, 5-10 mg twice daily. Germline V gene data show CDR1 as LGHNA and CDR2 as YSLEER. Trimming took 0 bases from V and 7 from J, leaving 15 bases between them. The CDR3 loop spans 16 amino acids. The sample belongs to a study of CD8+ T cells in alopecia areata. Across the study: Scalp area affected, as a percentage, set the severity score of treated patients. Study results and limitations: Lesional scalp displayed greater clonality than normal scalp, most notably in alopecia totalis/universalis. The study also sequences resident alphabeta T cells of normal skin in scalp samples. Scalp clonality, together with expanded CD8+ clones among the top 100, fell significantly with tofacitinib.

The sequencing template was cDNA reverse transcribed from extracted RNA. Clones were read by immunoSEQ multiplex PCR, and TCRdb kept only the in-frame ones, dropping some. The data contain 180,000 or so clones, around 49% of them singletons. V and J are TRBV4-3 and TRBJ1-4, with D unresolved. This sample comprised CD8+ T cells sorted from blood, obtained between weeks 51 and 54, from a patient treated with tofacitinib. The clonotype comes from a human donor with alopecia areata. The DNA of the CDR3 is TGCGCCAGCAGCCAAGATCATGGACCTGTGGGTGAAAAACTGTTTTTT. This codes for CASSQDHGPVGEKLFF.